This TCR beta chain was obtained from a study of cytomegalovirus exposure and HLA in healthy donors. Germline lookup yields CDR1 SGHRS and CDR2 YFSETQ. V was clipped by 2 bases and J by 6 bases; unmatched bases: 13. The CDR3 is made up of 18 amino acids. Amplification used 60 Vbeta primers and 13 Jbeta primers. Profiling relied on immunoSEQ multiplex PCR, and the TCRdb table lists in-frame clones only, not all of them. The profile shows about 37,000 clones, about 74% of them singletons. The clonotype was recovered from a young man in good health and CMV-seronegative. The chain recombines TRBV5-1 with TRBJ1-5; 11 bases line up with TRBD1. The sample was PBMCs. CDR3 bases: TGCGCCAGCAGCTTCCTCCGCCCCGGACAGGGGGCGGGTCAGCCCCAGCATTTT. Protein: CASSFLRPGQGAGQPQHF.